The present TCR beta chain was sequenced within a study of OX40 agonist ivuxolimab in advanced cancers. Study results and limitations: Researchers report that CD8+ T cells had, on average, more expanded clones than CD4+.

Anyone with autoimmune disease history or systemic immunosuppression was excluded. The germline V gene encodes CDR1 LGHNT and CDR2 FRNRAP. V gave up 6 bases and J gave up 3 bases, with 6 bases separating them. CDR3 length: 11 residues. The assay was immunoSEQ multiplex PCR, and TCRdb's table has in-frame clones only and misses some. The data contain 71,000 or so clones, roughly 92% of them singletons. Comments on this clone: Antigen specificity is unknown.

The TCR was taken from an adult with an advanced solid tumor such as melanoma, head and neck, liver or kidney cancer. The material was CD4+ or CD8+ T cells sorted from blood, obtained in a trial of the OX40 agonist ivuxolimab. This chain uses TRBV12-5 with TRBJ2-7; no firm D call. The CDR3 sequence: CASGEDYEQYF. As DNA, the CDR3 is TGTGCTAGTGGCGAAGACTACGAGCAGTACTTC.